The 26 T cell receptor beta chains below were found in one sample sequenced in a study of control samples from healthy donors and cancer patients. Here immunoSEQ multiplex PCR was the method, and the copy in TCRdb shows in-frame clones only, minus some. The sample shows 75,000 to 100,000 clones, nearly 90% of them seen only once. The specimen sequenced was blood. Receptors originate from a man aged 45-60 years in good health.

V usage is TRBV2 and J usage is TRBJ2-7; 7 bases agree with TRBD1. The CDR3 runs to 12 residues. Losses at the gene ends were 5 bases for V and 4 bases for J; bases not matched to a gene: 2. Germline CDR1 is SNHLY and CDR2 is FYNNEI. This CDR3 reads CASSKQGYEQYF. DNA of the CDR3: TGTGCCAGCAGTAAACAGGGGTACGAGCAGTACTTC.

The chain is built from TRBV3-1 (or the pseudogene TRBV3-2) and TRBJ1-3; D is perhaps TRBD1 (6 bases). Germline V gene sequence: CDR1 LGHDT, CDR2 YNNKEL (reference sequence). Between the trimmed V and J ends, which lost 1 base and 8 bases, there was a span of 12 bases. The CDR3 runs 14 residues. The CDR3 loop reads CASSQVGRGDTIYF. The CDR3, as DNA: TGTGCCAGCAGCCAAGTGGGCAGGGGCGACACCATATATTTT.

This clone was seen a single time. J is TRBJ1-2 and V is TRBV3-1 (or the pseudogene TRBV3-2); tentatively, D is TRBD1 (5 bases). The germline V gene has CDR1 LGHDT and CDR2 YNNKEL (reference sequence). Trimming left V 1 base short and J 7 bases short, with 7 bases between. The CDR3 extends over 12 amino acids. In DNA form, the CDR3 reads TGTGCCAGCAGCCAAGTGGGGGGTGGCTACACCTTC. It specifies CASSQVGGGYTF.

The gene calls are TRBV9 and TRBJ1-1; tentative D call: TRBD1 (5 bases). With 1 base removed from V and 1 base from J, the gap between germline ends came to 14 bases. The CDR3 has 16 amino acids. Germline assignment: CDR1 SGDLS and CDR2 YYNGEE. CDR3 loop: CASSVTPRGPNTEAFF. The DNA of the CDR3 is TGTGCCAGCAGCGTAACCCCAAGGGGCCCGAACACTGAAGCTTTCTTT. Based on the CDR3 plus reference TRBV9 and TRBJ1-1, the full variable domain is DSGVTQTPKHLITATGQRVTLRCSPRSGDLSVYWYQQSLDQGLQFLIQYYNGEERAKGNILERFSAQQFPDLHSELNLSSLELGDSALYFCASSVTPRGPNTEAFFGQGTRLTVV.

J is TRBJ1-1 and V is TRBV5-4; TRBD1 is a possible D gene (5 bases). There are 16 residues in the CDR3. V lost 1 base, J lost 4 bases, and 17 bases lay in between. Germline V lookup: CDR1 SGHNT, CDR2 YYREEE (reference sequence). The CDR3 spells CASSLPQGVGGTEAFF. In DNA form, the CDR3 reads TGTGCCAGCAGCTTGCCCCAAGGGGTGGGGGGCACTGAAGCTTTCTTT.

This clone was found a few times. The J gene is TRBJ1-4, the V gene TRBV30; D unclear. The CDR3 is made up of 13 amino acids. Germline V lookup: CDR1 GTSNPN, CDR2 SVGIG (reference sequence). The CDR3 spells CALLGSYNEKLFF. As DNA, the CDR3 is TGTGCTCTACTTGGGAGTTACAATGAAAAACTGTTTTTT. Combining the CDR3 with reference TRBV30 and TRBJ1-4 gives the whole variable domain SQTIHQWPATLVQPVGSPLSLECTVEGTSNPNLYWYRQAAGRGLQLLFYSVGIGQISSEVPQNLSASRPQDRQFILSSKKLLLSDSGFYLCALLGSYNEKLFFGSGTQLSVL.

V usage is TRBV5-6 and J usage is TRBJ1-2; the D gene is possibly TRBD1 (6 bases). The CDR3 spans 19 residues. V lost 2 bases, J lost 1 base, and 24 bases lay in between. Germline V lookup: CDR1 SGHDT, CDR2 YYEEEE. The CDR3: CASSFFFGSGTMSNYGYTF. The CDR3 nucleotides are TGTGCCAGCAGCTTCTTTTTCGGTAGCGGGACAATGAGTAACTATGGCTACACCTTC.

J is TRBJ1-3 and V is TRBV27; D unresolved. Trimming stripped 0 bases from V and 3 bases from J, with 6 bases between. Germline lookup yields CDR1 MNHEY and CDR2 SMNVEV (reference sequence). The CDR3 length is 14 residues. Here the CDR3 reads CASSLSRSGNTIYF. The CDR3 nucleotides are TGTGCCAGCAGTTTATCTAGGAGTGGAAACACCATATATTTT.

J is TRBJ2-1 and V is TRBV30, with a possible D match to TRBD2 (6 bases). Trimming left V 5 bases short and J 7 bases short, with 15 bases between. Germline V gives CDR1 GTSNPN, CDR2 SVGIG (reference sequence). This CDR3 is 13 amino acids long. This CDR3 is CAWGGHGGNEQFF. As DNA, the CDR3 is TGTGCCTGGGGAGGGCACGGAGGGAATGAGCAGTTCTTC.

J is TRBJ1-5 and V is TRBV27; D is possibly TRBD1 (6 bases). The CDR3 has 15 residues. The germline CDR1 and CDR2 sequences are MNHEY and SMNVEV (reference sequence). V dropped 2 bases and J dropped 4 bases, with 12 bases sitting between them. The CDR3 coding sequence is TGTGCCAGCAGTTTAATTTGGGGGGCGAATCAGCCCCAGCATTTT. Amino acid sequence: CASSLIWGANQPQHF.

The gene calls are TRBV3-1 (or the pseudogene TRBV3-2) and TRBJ2-6; tentatively, D is TRBD1 (6 bases). Germline CDR1 is LGHDT and CDR2 is YNNKEL (reference sequence). This CDR3 is 18 amino acids long. Trimming cost V 5 bases and J 0 bases, with 17 bases left between them. Here the CDR3 DNA reads TGTGCCAGCAGCGCAGACAGAGGGGGATTCTCTGGGGCCAACGTCCTGACTTTC. It yields the protein CASSADRGGFSGANVLTF.

This sequence joins TRBV18 and TRBJ1-5; TRBD1 is a possible D gene (5 bases). V shed 4 bases and J shed 0 bases, with 7 bases lying between them. Germline V lookup: CDR1 KGHSH, CDR2 LQKENI. The CDR3 consists of 14 residues. The CDR3 DNA is TGTGCCAGCTCACAACAGGTTAGCAATCAGCCCCAGCATTTT. The encoded protein is CASSQQVSNQPQHF.

Comment on this clone: A much more abundant neighbour one base away suggests this may be a read error. This chain links TRBV18 with TRBJ2-7; 7 bases match TRBD1. Per germline, CDR1 KGHSH and CDR2 LQKENI. The CDR3 runs to 14 residues. Losses at the gene ends were 2 bases for V and 3 bases for J; bases not matched to a gene: 4. In DNA form, the CDR3 reads TGTGCCAGCTCACCATCGGGACAGCTCTACGAGCAGTACTTC. Protein product: CASSPSGQLYEQYF.

This chain uses TRBV19 with TRBJ2-7, with 9 bases fitting TRBD1. The germline gives CDR1 LNHDA, CDR2 SQIVND (reference sequence). The trim removed 6 bases at V and 2 bases at J, leaving 8 bases unmatched. The CDR3 has 15 residues. The CDR3 loop is CASSLGTGRAYEQYF. The CDR3 DNA is TGTGCCAGTAGCCTTGGGACAGGGAGGGCCTACGAGCAGTACTTC.

This rearrangement joins TRBV29-1 to TRBJ2-2, with 7 bases aligning to TRBD2. V lost 4 bases and J lost 0; bases outside the gene matches: 2. The germline V gene encodes CDR1 SQVTM and CDR2 ANQGSEA. CDR3 length: 14 residues. The CDR3 DNA follows: TGCAGCGTTGGACTAGCCGCGAACACCGGGGAGCTGTTTTTT. This encodes CSVGLAANTGELFF.

The V and J genes are TRBV6-5 and TRBJ2-5; D is undetermined. Germline CDR1 is MNHEY and CDR2 is SVGAGI. The V gene lost 6 bases and the J gene lost 2 bases, with 13 bases spanning the gap. There are 14 residues in the CDR3. The CDR3 DNA reads as TGTGCCAGCAGAGTAGAGCTCGCGCAAGAGACCCAGTACTTC. Its translation is CASRVELAQETQYF.

The chain carries TRBV5-1 and TRBJ1-6; the D is unclear. V was cut by 0 bases and J by 8 bases, with 12 bases left in between. The CDR3 runs 15 residues. Germline V gene data show CDR1 as SGHRS and CDR2 as YFSETQ. CDR3 nucleotide sequence: TGCGCCAGCAGCTTGGAGGGCCCGAGGGATTCACCCCTCCACTTT. Translating it yields CASSLEGPRDSPLHF.

This clone was detected a few times. V and J are TRBV6-5 and TRBJ1-5; D gene uncertain. Germline lookup yields CDR1 MNHEY and CDR2 SVGAGI. The CDR3 covers 13 residues. Between the trimmed V and J ends, which lost 5 bases and 4 bases, there was a span of 9 bases. CDR3 sequence reads: CASSQQQNQPQHF. CDR3 bases: TGTGCCAGCAGTCAACAGCAAAATCAGCCCCAGCATTTT.

The V and J genes are TRBV7-8 and TRBJ2-7; no reliable D call. Per the germline V gene, CDR1 is SGHVS and CDR2 is FQNEAQ. V lost 5 bases and J lost 3, with 14 bases in between. This CDR3 has 14 amino acids. As DNA, the CDR3 is TGTGCCAGCAGCCCCGGCGGCATAGGCTACGAGCAGTACTTC. Amino acids: CASSPGGIGYEQYF.

The genes are TRBV29-1 and TRBJ1-5; 7 positions agree with TRBD1. J gave up 0 bases and V 7 bases, and 6 bases lay outside the gene matches. Germline V gene lookup returns CDR1 SQVTM and CDR2 ANQGSEA. The CDR3 extends over 14 amino acids. DNA of the CDR3: TGCAGCGATATACAGGGGTATAGCAATCAGCCCCAGCATTTT. Translation gives CSDIQGYSNQPQHF.

The gene calls are TRBV7-3 and TRBJ2-1, with TRBD2 matching 10 bases. V lost 0 bases and J lost 3; bases outside the gene matches: 5. The CDR3 consists of 17 residues. Germline V gives CDR1 SGHTA, CDR2 FQGTGA. The chain's CDR3 is CASSLTPSGGRYNEQFF. CDR3 sequence (DNA): TGTGCCAGCAGCTTAACGCCTAGCGGGGGCCGCTACAATGAGCAGTTCTTC.

This chain connects TRBV12-3 or TRBV12-4 to TRBJ2-7; D is possibly TRBD1 (6 bases). The CDR3 covers 12 residues. V was shortened by 3 bases and J by 4 bases, with 7 bases between the two germline ends. The CDR3 bases are TGTGCCAGCAGTTTTGGACAGTACGAGCAGTACTTC. Translation: CASSFGQYEQYF.

The chain carries TRBV19 and TRBJ1-3; D unresolved. The V and J ends lost 6 bases and 5 bases respectively, with 11 bases between them. CDR1 and CDR2 (germline): LNHDA, SQIVND (reference sequence). CDR3 length equals 13 residues. The DNA for the CDR3 is TGTGCCAGTAGAAGGGCGACTCGAAACACCATATATTTT. Translating it yields CASRRATRNTIYF. The full variable domain, rest sourced from reference TRBV19 and TRBJ1-3, is DGGITQSPKYLFRKEGQNVTLSCEQNLNHDAMYWYRQDPGQGLRLIYYSQIVNDFQKGDIAEGYSVSREKKESFPLTVTSAQKNPTAFYLCASRRATRNTIYFGEGSWLTVV.

The CDR3, as DNA: TGTGCCAGCTCCTCCCCGGGCAACACCATATATTTT. Protein sequence: CASSSPGNTIYF. V usage is TRBV18 and J usage is TRBJ1-3; D gene ambiguous. Trimming removed 6 bases from V and 7 bases from J, with 10 bases in between. The germline V gene encodes CDR1 KGHSH and CDR2 LQKENI. The CDR3 runs to 12 residues.

The chain links TRBV28 to TRBJ2-7; a possible D gene is TRBD1 (6 bases). The CDR3 is 15 amino acids. Trimming shortened V by 5 bases and J by 6 bases, and 20 bases separated the two germline ends. CDR1 MDHEN and CDR2 SYDVKM come from the germline V gene. The CDR3 sequence is CASSIITGLLGEQYF. The DNA for the CDR3 is TGTGCCAGCAGTATCATTACAGGGCTCCTTGGCGAGCAGTACTTC.

The V call is TRBV11-2, the J call TRBJ1-1; no clear D. The CDR3 spans 14 residues. Germline lookup yields CDR1 SGHAT and CDR2 FQNNGV. V lost 1 base and J 5 bases, leaving 11 bases between the germline ends. The CDR3 DNA reads as TGTGCCAGCAGCTTAGTGGGAAGTAAAACTGAAGCTTTCTTT. As protein: CASSLVGSKTEAFF.